This T cell receptor beta chain comes out of a study of CXCR3-negative and CXCR3-positive naive CD8 T cells. General study points: Both naive subsets showed comparably high diversity, and memory CD8+ cells showed much lower diversity. Cryopreservation partially decreased CXCR3 expression, and most assays used fresh PBMCs. Researchers reported similar TRBV-TRBJ usage in naive CXCR3-negative and CXCR3-positive cells, though memory differed.

CD45RO-CCR7+CD27+CD95- marked naive CD8+ T cells. Germline assignment: CDR1 MNHEY and CDR2 SVGAGI. The CDR3 totals 15 residues. UMI-labeled TRB cDNA libraries were prepared by 5' RACE. Following a re-call of the 5' RACE reads, TCRdb has one entry per CDR3 protein and lacks DNA. This table lists tens of thousands of distinct CDR3 sequences. A remark on this clonotype: Antigen: not known.

The source is a human donor in good health. Some clones in this sample may be carry-over from other donors' samples. The V gene is TRBV6-5, the J gene TRBJ2-1; with no DNA, the TCRdb D assignment of TRBD2 cannot be verified. Input material: naive CXCR3- CD8+ T cells from blood. Subset given: CD45RO-CCR7+CD27+CD95- naive CD8+ T cells lacking CXCR3 (TNR3-). The CDR3 loop is CASSFLARPPNEQFF.